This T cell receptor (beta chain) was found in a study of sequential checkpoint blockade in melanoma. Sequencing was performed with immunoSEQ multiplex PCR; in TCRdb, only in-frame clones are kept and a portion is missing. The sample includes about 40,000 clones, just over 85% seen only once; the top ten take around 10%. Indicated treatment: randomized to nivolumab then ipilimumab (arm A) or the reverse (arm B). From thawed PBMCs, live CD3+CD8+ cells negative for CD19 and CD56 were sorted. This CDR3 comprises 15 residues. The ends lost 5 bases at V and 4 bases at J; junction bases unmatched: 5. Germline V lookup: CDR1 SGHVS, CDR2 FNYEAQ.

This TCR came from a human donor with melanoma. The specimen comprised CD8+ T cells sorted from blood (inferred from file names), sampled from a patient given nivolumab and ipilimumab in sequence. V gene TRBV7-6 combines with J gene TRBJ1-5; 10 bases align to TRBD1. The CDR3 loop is CASSEDRGWNQPQHF. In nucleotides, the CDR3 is TGTGCCAGCAGCGAGGACAGGGGGTGGAATCAGCCCCAGCATTTT.